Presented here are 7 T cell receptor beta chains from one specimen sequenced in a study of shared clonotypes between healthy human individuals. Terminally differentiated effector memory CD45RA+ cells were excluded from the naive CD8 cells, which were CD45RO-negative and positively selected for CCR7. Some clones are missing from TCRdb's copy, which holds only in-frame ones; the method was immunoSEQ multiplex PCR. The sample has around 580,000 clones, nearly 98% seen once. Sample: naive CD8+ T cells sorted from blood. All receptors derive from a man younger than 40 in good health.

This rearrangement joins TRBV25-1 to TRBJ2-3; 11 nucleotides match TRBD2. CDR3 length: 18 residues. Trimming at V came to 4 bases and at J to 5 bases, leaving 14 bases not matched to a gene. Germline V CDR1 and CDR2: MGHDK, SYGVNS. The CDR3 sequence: CASSVLNPRLAGGDTQYF. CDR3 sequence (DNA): TGTGCCAGCAGTGTCCTAAACCCCAGGCTAGCGGGAGGAGATACGCAGTATTTT.

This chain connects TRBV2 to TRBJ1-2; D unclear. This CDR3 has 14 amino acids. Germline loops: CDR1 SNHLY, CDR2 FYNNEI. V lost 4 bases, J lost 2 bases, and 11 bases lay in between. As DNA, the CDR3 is TGTGCCAGCAGTGTAGGAGGCGGAAACTATGGCTACACCTTC. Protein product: CASSVGGGNYGYTF.

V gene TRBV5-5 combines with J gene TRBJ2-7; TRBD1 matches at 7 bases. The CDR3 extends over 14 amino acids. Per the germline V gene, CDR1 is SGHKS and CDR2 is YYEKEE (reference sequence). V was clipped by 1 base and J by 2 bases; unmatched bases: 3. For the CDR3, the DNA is TGTGCCAGCAGCTTGTCGGGACAGACCTACGAGCAGTACTTC. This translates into CASSLSGQTYEQYF.

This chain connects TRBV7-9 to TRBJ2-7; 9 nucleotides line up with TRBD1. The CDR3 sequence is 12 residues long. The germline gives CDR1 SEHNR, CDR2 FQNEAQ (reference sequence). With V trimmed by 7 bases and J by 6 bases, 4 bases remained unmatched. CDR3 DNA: TGTGCCAGCACACCGACAGGGGGCGAGCAGTACTTC. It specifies CASTPTGGEQYF.

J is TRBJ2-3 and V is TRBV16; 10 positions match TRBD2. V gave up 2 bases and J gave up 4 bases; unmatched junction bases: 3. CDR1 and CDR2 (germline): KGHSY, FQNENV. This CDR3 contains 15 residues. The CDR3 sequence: CASSQASGSPDTQYF. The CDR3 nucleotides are TGTGCCAGCAGCCAAGCTAGCGGGAGTCCAGATACGCAGTATTTT.

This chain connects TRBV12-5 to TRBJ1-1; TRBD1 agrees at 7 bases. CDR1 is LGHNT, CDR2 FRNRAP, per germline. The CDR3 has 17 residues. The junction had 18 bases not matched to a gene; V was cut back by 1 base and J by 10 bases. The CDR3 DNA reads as TGTGCTAGTGGTTTGGGGACAGGTCGTTTAACGCACGGAGGAGCTTTCTTT. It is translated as CASGLGTGRLTHGGAFF.

CDR3 in amino acids: CASSLRDHRLAFF. The DNA for the CDR3 is TGTGCCAGCAGCCTCCGGGATCACCGCCTAGCTTTCTTT. The chain is built from TRBV5-5 and TRBJ1-1, with D unclear. Germline CDR1 reads SGHKS; CDR2 reads YYEKEE (reference sequence). V was trimmed by 4 bases and J by 10 bases, leaving 17 bases between them. The CDR3 consists of 13 residues. Full variable domain (missing parts from reference TRBV5-5 and TRBJ1-1): DAGVTQSPTHLIKTRGQQVTLRCSPISGHKSVSWYQQVLGQGPQFIFQYYEKEERGRGNFPDRFSARQFPNYSSELNVNALLLGDSALYLCASSLRDHRLAFFGQGTRLTVV.